The 5 T cell receptor beta chains below come from one sample, sequenced in a study of cytomegalovirus exposure and HLA in healthy donors. The PCR ran on 60 Vbeta and 13 Jbeta primers. Sequencing used immunoSEQ multiplex PCR; TCRdb keeps in-frame clones, though not all of them. The sample's table shows about 52,000 clones. Sequencing used PBMCs. The receptors come from a woman aged 60-75 years in good health and CMV-seropositive.

J is TRBJ2-1 and V is TRBV11-2, with D hard to call. This CDR3 spans 14 amino acids. Trimming took off 1 base at V and 9 bases at J, with 13 bases between the two ends. Per germline, CDR1 SGHAT and CDR2 FQNNGV. CDR3 coding DNA: TGTGCCAGCAGCTTAGTGGTCCCCGCAGGTGAGCAGTTCTTC. It yields the protein CASSLVVPAGEQFF.

The chain is built from TRBV2 and TRBJ1-6; a weak D match, TRBD1 (5 bases). The CDR3 has 15 amino acids. Germline values: CDR1 SNHLY, CDR2 FYNNEI. V was clipped by 6 bases and J by 6 bases, with 15 bases between them. CDR3 residues: CASRPPGGSNSPLHF. As DNA, the CDR3 is TGTGCCAGCAGACCCCCGGGGGGTAGTAATTCACCCCTCCACTTT.

The CDR3 spells CASSVAGRGRTQETQYF. CDR3 bases: TGTGCCAGCAGCGTAGCGGGCAGGGGGCGAACTCAAGAGACCCAGTACTTC. The genes are TRBV9 and TRBJ2-5, with 8 nucleotides matching TRBD1. The V gene's germline CDR1 is SGDLS and CDR2 YYNGEE. V dropped 0 bases and J dropped 2; count of bases not matched to a gene: 9. CDR3 size: 17 residues.

This sequence joins TRBV18 and TRBJ2-7; 14 bases fit TRBD2. The germline V gene encodes CDR1 KGHSH and CDR2 LQKENI. V gave up 3 bases and J gave up 5 bases; unmatched junction bases: 6. This CDR3 comprises 16 residues. This chain's CDR3 is CASSPGTSGGGDEQYF. CDR3 nucleotides: TGTGCCAGCTCACCCGGGACTAGCGGGGGAGGGGACGAGCAGTACTTC.

The chain carries TRBV5-4 and TRBJ2-5, with TRBD1 identical over 7 bases. The trim removed 3 bases at V and 2 bases at J, leaving 4 bases unmatched. The CDR3 consists of 14 residues. CDR1 and CDR2 (germline): SGHNT, YYREEE (reference sequence). CDR3 nucleotides: TGTGCCAGCAGCTCGGACAGGCCTCAAGAGACCCAGTACTTC. Residues: CASSSDRPQETQYF.